This T cell receptor beta chain is from a study of T cells in Graves' hyperthyroidism and ophthalmopathy (dated by TCRdb to about 2019). For the wider study: Peripheral blood was collected at initial diagnosis, before any treatment. A discovery cohort of roughly 100 patients, fewer than 50 with Graves' ophthalmopathy and 55 to 65 with stable Graves' hyperthyroidism, was used to find distinguishing TCR V-J signatures. Prospective prediction of ophthalmopathy was tested in an independent validation cohort consisting of some 19 hyperthyroidism patients and around 16 patients who later progressed to ophthalmopathy. For training and testing, the 80 to 100 patients in the discovery cohort were randomly divided in a 7:3 ratio. Thyroid tissue and blood T-cell repertoires from six or seven Graves' hyperthyroidism patients were also compared in the study. After sampling, hyperthyroidism patients received methimazole starting at 30 mg daily, and ophthalmopathy patients received high-dose intravenous methylprednisolone. According to the paper, TCR Vbeta CDR3 sequencing was carried out on about 140 peripheral blood samples, which came from about 45 ophthalmopathy, 75 or so hyperthyroidism and some 17 progressor patients.

Stable Graves' hyperthyroidism was defined as the absence of progression to ophthalmopathy over 18 months of follow-up. Hyperthyroidism patients were newly diagnosed, had a disease duration of under 2 months, and were aged 18 to 65 years. Exclusion was applied to patients with uncontrolled infections, other autoimmune diseases, pregnancy or lactation. Diagnoses were based on clinical symptoms, serum thyroxine and TRAb, thyroid ultrasound and orbital computed tomography. PBMCs were isolated from 10 ml of fresh peripheral blood by Ficoll-Paque density gradient centrifugation. Total RNA was extracted with Trizol reagent, and quality was checked on an Agilent 2100 Bioanalyzer. The V and J ends are trimmed by 1 base and 4 bases, leaving 11 bases between them. CDR1 and CDR2, per the germline V gene (reference sequence), are LGHDT and YNNKEL. From its cysteine to its phenylalanine, the CDR3 spans 15 amino acids. The entry retains the CDR3 DNA only, 45 bases that are in frame from base 1.

Amplification of TCR beta CDR3 regions was carried out from RNA transcripts. The TCR CDR3 was subjected to a first round of RT-PCR using the HTBI primer set and the Qiagen OneStep RT-PCR kit. The libraries were constructed in a second round of multiplex PCR and then size-selected and purified. The libraries were sequenced on an Illumina HiSeq2000 using paired-end 100 bp reads. The paper's processing steps were these. SOAPnuke was used to process the raw data, with reads discarded if the reads contained adapters or uncalled bases, had a mean Phred below 15, or lacked an exact constant-primer or identifier match. COPE v1.2.5 was used to merge the high-quality paired reads, and each unique nucleotide sequence was defined as a clonotype. MiTCR v1.1 was used to align clonotypes to the IMGT TRBV, TRBD and TRBJ reference segments. Analysis was restricted to V-J combinations with a frequency above 0.0001, which covered roughly 99% of repertoires. A TCS score was defined as the ratio between F50 (clonal expansion) and ExV (chaos), using BLOSUM62-based TCRdist between CDR3 peptides within each V-J. Welch's t-statistics and random forest reduced approximately 520 V-J features to around 14, which were used in a naive Bayes classifier (R e1071). TCRdb reanalyzed the raw reads on its own, using fastp at Q25 for trimming and MiXCR for clone calling, and kept in-frame beta chains. Each CDR3 protein gets just one entry, which takes the most common genes and DNA from the rows behind it. For this entry, the V and J calls and clone size follow TCRdb and not the study's own pipeline. The table for this sample lists some 760,000 distinct CDR3 sequences; approximately 15% of them were counted only once. Of the sample, about 9.4% falls within the top ten clones.

General conclusions and limits of the study: A model built on a 13 V-J signature distinguished ophthalmopathy from stable hyperthyroidism, reaching 85% to 90% sensitivity and under 84% specificity in cross-validation and 80%/75% in testing. Blood samples also contained most of the expanded thyroid clonotypes (frequency above 0.001), which suggests that blood repertoires may reflect thyroid immune responses. In validation, the model predicted progression to ophthalmopathy with approximately 70% sensitivity and approximately 72% specificity, a median of 6.5 months before onset. No statistical method was used to fix the sample size in advance, and group allocation was not hidden from the investigators.

To note about this clonotype: This clone's antigen is unknown. Base-call qualities are not available, and no considerably larger clone is one nucleotide away.

The sequence was obtained from a woman under 30 with Graves' hyperthyroidism. Material for sequencing was blood. The rearrangement combines TRBV3-1 with TRBJ1-3; no D gene is confidently identified. Here is the DNA: TGTGCCAGCAGCCAAGCGGGTGTGTTGGGAAACACCATATATTTT. The translation is CASSQAGVLGNTIYF.